This T cell receptor (beta chain) was profiled in a study of OX40 agonist ivuxolimab in advanced cancers. Overall study: The patients' treatment was ivuxolimab, an agonistic anti-OX40 (CD134) antibody. Participants, approximately 81% male, averaged roughly 55 years of age, ranging from 23 to 79. Prior anti-PD-1, anti-PD-L1 or anti-CTLA-4 therapy did not bar entry, and 40% had some. Whole-study results and caveats: CD8+ T cells were the subset that, on average, had more expanded clones than CD4+.

Clones were read by immunoSEQ multiplex PCR, and TCRdb kept only the in-frame ones, dropping some. The sample records under 85,000 clones, approximately 88% being singletons. Comments on this clone: Its antigen remains unidentified.

Trimming left V 3 bases short and J 5 bases short, with 11 bases between. CDR1 SGHDT and CDR2 YYEEEE come from the germline V gene. The CDR3 runs 13 residues. The gene calls are TRBV5-6 and TRBJ2-5; unclear D gene. This material consisted of CD4+ or CD8+ T cells sorted from blood, taken in a trial of the OX40 agonist ivuxolimab. This receptor was obtained from an adult with an advanced solid tumor such as melanoma, head and neck, liver or kidney cancer. The CDR3 loop reads CASSWTSRETQYF. The CDR3 nucleotides are TGTGCCAGCAGCTGGACGAGTCGGGAGACCCAGTACTTC.